This TCR beta chain was found in a study of blood T cell repertoires in COVID-19. Study summary: Sites across the United States, Italy and Spain contributed samples from acute and convalescent COVID-19. The analysed material was cDNA or gDNA that came from T cells, B-cell-depleted T cells, or PBMCs.

CDR1 is MNHEY, CDR2 SMNVEV, per germline (reference sequence). J was trimmed by 10 bases and V by 5 bases; bases with no gene match: 8. The CDR3 length is 14 residues. As originally analysed: How many nucleated cells were present was estimated from reference gene primer amplification. Here immunoSEQ multiplex PCR was the method, and the copy in TCRdb shows in-frame clones only, minus some. V and J calls and clone size follow that table, whereas D and trimming were derived from the DNA. The top ten clones hold roughly 2.2% of a sample with some 120,000 clones, around two thirds of them seen once. In this sample, this clone turned up a few times.

Sequencing was carried out using peripheral blood. The sequence derives from a woman in her 70s with acute or convalescent COVID-19. The V and J genes are TRBV27 and TRBJ1-4; 9 bases map to TRBD1. CDR3 protein: CASSPGQGIGKLFF. In DNA, the CDR3 is TGTGCCAGCAGTCCGGGACAGGGAATTGGAAAACTGTTTTTT.